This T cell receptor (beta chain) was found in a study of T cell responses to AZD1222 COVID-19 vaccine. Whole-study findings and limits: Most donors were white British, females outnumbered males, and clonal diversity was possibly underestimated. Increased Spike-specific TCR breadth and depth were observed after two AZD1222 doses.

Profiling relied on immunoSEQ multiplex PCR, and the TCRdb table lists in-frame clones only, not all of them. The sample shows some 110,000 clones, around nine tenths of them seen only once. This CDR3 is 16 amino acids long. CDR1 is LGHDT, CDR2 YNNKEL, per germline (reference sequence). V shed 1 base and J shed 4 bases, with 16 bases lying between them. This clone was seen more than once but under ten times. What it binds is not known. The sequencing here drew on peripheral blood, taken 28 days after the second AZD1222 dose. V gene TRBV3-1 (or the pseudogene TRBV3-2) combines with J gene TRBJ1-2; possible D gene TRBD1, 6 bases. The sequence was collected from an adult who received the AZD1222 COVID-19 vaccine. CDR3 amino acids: CASSQVYSKGGYGYTF. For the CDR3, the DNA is TGTGCCAGCAGCCAAGTATACAGCAAAGGGGGCTATGGCTACACCTTC.